This TCR beta chain is from a study of OX40 agonist ivuxolimab in advanced cancers. Findings of the study overall: The study observed clonal expansion of CD4+ and CD8+ blood T cells by week 6 at 0.1 to 3.0 mg/kg.

Sequencing used immunoSEQ multiplex PCR; TCRdb keeps in-frame clones, though not all of them. The sample includes about 58,000 clones, 70% to 90% seen only once; the top ten take roughly 0.9%. As for this clone: Its antigen is currently unknown.

Systemic immunosuppression or autoimmune disease history was grounds to exclude patients. Trimming cost V 4 bases and J 2 bases; bases outside gene matches: 6. Germline CDR1 SGHRS, CDR2 YFSETQ. This CDR3 comprises 15 residues. The chain has TRBV5-1 and TRBJ2-5; 9 positions agree with TRBD2. The specimen was CD4+ or CD8+ T cells sorted from blood, collected in a trial of the OX40 agonist ivuxolimab. This sequence originates from an adult with an advanced solid tumor such as melanoma, head and neck, liver or kidney cancer. CDR3 amino acids: CASSPSGAPQETQYF. As DNA, the CDR3 is TGCGCCAGCAGCCCTAGCGGGGCCCCGCAAGAGACCCAGTACTTC.